Reported below is one T cell receptor beta chain. The junction and the germline gene differ at one end; a read error may be behind it. The data were obtained in a study of blood T cells in healthy people across ages. Donors gave around 10 milliliters of peripheral blood apiece. Through a sample-barcoded 5' primer and a J-beta primer mix, a second PCR was run for about 6 to 12 cycles. TCRdb called the 5' RACE reads again in MiXCR, with one record for every CDR3 protein. The table lists 1.5 million to 2 million distinct CDR3 sequences, over 25% of them singletons. Sequenced input: blood. This receptor was obtained from a woman in her thirties in good health.

The CDR3 nucleotides read TGCACCAGCAGTGAGTCGTCTCTCGAGCAGTACTTC. Translated, it gives CTSSESSLEQYF. V usage is TRBV10-1 and J usage is TRBJ2-7; D ambiguous. The CDR3 extends over 12 amino acids. CDR1 and CDR2 (germline): WNHNN, SYGVQD (reference sequence).